This entry concerns a single T cell receptor beta chain. Libraries were prepared by immunoSEQ multiplex PCR; TCRdb keeps only in-frame clonotypes and omits some of them. The sample holds approximately 84,000 clones, approximately 93% seen once. This sample is drawn from a study of T cell changes during pregnancy in multiple sclerosis. The V gene end was trimmed by 4 bases and the J gene end by 4 bases; junction bases not matched to a gene: 7. Per the germline V gene, CDR1 is SGHNT and CDR2 is YYREEE (reference sequence). The CDR3 has 14 amino acids. This material consisted of peripheral blood, taken in the second trimester of pregnancy. This sequence joins TRBV5-4 and TRBJ1-2, with 7 nucleotides matching TRBD1. The source of this sequence is a female donor in good health, enrolled as a control in a pregnancy study. In DNA form, the CDR3 reads TGTGCCAGCAGCGGGGGACAGACCCTCTATGGCTACACCTTC. Translated, it gives CASSGGQTLYGYTF.